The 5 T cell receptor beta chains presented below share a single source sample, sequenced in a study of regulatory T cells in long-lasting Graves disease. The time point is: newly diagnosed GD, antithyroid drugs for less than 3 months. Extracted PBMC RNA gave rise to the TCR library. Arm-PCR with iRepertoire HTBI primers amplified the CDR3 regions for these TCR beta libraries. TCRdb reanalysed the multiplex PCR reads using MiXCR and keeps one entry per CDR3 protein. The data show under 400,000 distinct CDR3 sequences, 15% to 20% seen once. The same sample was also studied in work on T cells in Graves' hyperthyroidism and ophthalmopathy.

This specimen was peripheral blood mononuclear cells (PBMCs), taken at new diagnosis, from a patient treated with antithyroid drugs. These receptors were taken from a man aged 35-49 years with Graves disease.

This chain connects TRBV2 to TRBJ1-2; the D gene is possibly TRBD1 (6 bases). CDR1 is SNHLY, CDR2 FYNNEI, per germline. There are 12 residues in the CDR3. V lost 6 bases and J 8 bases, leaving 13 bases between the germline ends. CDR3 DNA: TGTGCCAGCAGGGCGGGGGCTCGGGGCTACACCTTC. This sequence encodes CASRAGARGYTF.

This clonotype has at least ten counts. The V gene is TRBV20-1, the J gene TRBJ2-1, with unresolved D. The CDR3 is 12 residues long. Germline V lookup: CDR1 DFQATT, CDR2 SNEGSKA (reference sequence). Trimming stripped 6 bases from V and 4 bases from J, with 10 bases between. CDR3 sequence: CSAIGIYNEQFF. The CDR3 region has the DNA TGCAGTGCGATTGGGATTTACAATGAGCAGTTCTTC.

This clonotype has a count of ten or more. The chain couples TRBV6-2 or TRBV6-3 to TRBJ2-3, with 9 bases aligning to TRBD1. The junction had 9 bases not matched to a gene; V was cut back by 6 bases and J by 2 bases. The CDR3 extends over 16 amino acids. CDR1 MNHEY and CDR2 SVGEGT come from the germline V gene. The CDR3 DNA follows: TGTGCCAGCAGGGAACCGGGACAGGGTAACACAGATACGCAGTATTTT. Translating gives CASREPGQGNTDTQYF.

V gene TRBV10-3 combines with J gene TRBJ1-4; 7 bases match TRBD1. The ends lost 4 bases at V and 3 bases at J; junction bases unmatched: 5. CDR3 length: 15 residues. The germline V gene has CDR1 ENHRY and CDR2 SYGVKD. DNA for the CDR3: TGTGCCATCAGTGGTTCAGGGGGAGCTAATGAAAAACTGTTTTTT. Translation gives CAISGSGGANEKLFF.

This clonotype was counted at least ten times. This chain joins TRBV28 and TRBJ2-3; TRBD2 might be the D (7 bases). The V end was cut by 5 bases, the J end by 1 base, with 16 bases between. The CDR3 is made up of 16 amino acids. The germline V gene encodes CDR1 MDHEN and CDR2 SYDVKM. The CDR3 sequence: CASSTRGGAGTDTQYF. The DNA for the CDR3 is TGTGCCAGCAGTACGAGGGGGGGGGCCGGCACAGATACGCAGTATTTT.